The rows below give T cell receptor beta chains drawn from one sample of a study of OX40 agonist ivuxolimab in advanced cancers. Profiled with immunoSEQ multiplex PCR; TCRdb holds only in-frame clones, not every one. This table has over 70,000 clones, roughly 91% appearing once. Specimen: CD4+ or CD8+ T cells sorted from blood, collected in a trial of the OX40 agonist ivuxolimab. Receptors were obtained from an adult with an advanced solid tumor such as melanoma, head and neck, liver or kidney cancer. CDR3s include the opening cysteine and the closing phenylalanine or tryptophan. A D gene is named only where the DNA matches it firmly. Clone size appears in some rows only: once, few, many, or a class for an expanded clone.

abundance: NA; len: 15; v_gene: TRBV6-5; d_gene: NA; j_gene: TRBJ2-5; CDR3aa: CASSYSQRDQETQYF; CDR3nt: TGTGCCAGCAGTTACTCTCAAAGGGACCAAGAGACCCAGTACTTC
abundance: once; len: 13; v_gene: TRBV7-2; d_gene: NA; j_gene: TRBJ2-7; CDR3aa: CASSLGGVGEQYF; CDR3nt: TGTGCCAGCAGCTTAGGGGGGGTGGGCGAGCAGTACTTC
abundance: NA; len: 16; v_gene: TRBV11-2; d_gene: TRBD2; j_gene: TRBJ2-1; CDR3aa: CASSSRTSGGNNEQFF; CDR3nt: TGTGCCAGCAGCTCCCGGACTAGCGGGGGGAACAATGAGCAGTTCTTC
abundance: NA; len: 12; v_gene: TRBV7-3; d_gene: NA; j_gene: TRBJ2-7; CDR3aa: CASSLGGSEQYF; CDR3nt: TGTGCCAGCAGCTTAGGCGGGTCCGAGCAGTACTTC
abundance: NA; len: 12; v_gene: TRBV28; d_gene: NA; j_gene: TRBJ1-1; CDR3aa: CASSFRGTEAFF; CDR3nt: TGTGCCAGCAGTTTCAGGGGCACTGAAGCTTTCTTT
abundance: NA; len: 15; v_gene: TRBV7-3; d_gene: TRBD1; j_gene: TRBJ2-3; CDR3aa: CASSQGQTSTDTQYF; CDR3nt: TGTGCCAGCAGCCAGGGACAGACGAGCACAGATACGCAGTATTTT
abundance: NA; len: 14; v_gene: TRBV4-2; d_gene: NA; j_gene: TRBJ2-7; CDR3aa: CASSQDYHSTEQYF; CDR3nt: TGTGCCAGCAGCCAAGATTATCATTCGACAGAGCAGTACTTC
abundance: NA; len: 16; v_gene: TRBV12-5; d_gene: TRBD1; j_gene: TRBJ1-4; CDR3aa: CASRQGTVATNEKLFF; CDR3nt: TGTGCTAGCCGACAGGGAACCGTCGCAACTAATGAAAAACTGTTTTTT
abundance: NA; len: 16; v_gene: TRBV6-5; d_gene: TRBD2; j_gene: TRBJ2-7; CDR3aa: CASSYSTGTSWYEQYF; CDR3nt: TGTGCCAGCAGTTACTCGACTGGGACTAGCTGGTACGAGCAGTACTTC
abundance: NA; len: 11; v_gene: TRBV29-1; d_gene: NA; j_gene: TRBJ2-5; CDR3aa: CTRESWETQYF; CDR3nt: TGCACACGGGAGTCGTGGGAGACCCAGTACTTC
abundance: NA; len: 14; v_gene: TRBV27; d_gene: NA; j_gene: TRBJ2-3; CDR3aa: CASSTRPAGDTQYF; CDR3nt: TGTGCCAGCAGTACCCGACCGGCGGGAGATACGCAGTATTTT
abundance: NA; len: 13; v_gene: TRBV4-1; d_gene: NA; j_gene: TRBJ2-7; CDR3aa: CASGRTDSYEQYF; CDR3nt: TGCGCCAGCGGGCGGACCGATTCCTACGAGCAGTACTTC
abundance: once; len: 15; v_gene: TRBV27; d_gene: TRBD1; j_gene: TRBJ1-4; CDR3aa: CASSLFSRGREKLFF; CDR3nt: TGTGCCAGCAGTTTATTCAGCAGGGGGAGGGAAAAACTGTTTTTT
abundance: NA; len: 17; v_gene: TRBV4-3; d_gene: NA; j_gene: TRBJ2-2; CDR3aa: CASSQEGRVRNTGELFF; CDR3nt: TGCGCCAGCAGCCAAGAAGGCAGGGTTCGGAACACCGGGGAGCTGTTTTTT
abundance: NA; len: 17; v_gene: TRBV4-1; d_gene: TRBD2; j_gene: TRBJ2-1; CDR3aa: CASSRDAGTSVPDEQFF; CDR3nt: TGCGCCAGCAGCCGGGACGCGGGGACTAGCGTTCCGGATGAGCAGTTCTTC
abundance: NA; len: 18; v_gene: TRBV13; d_gene: TRBD1; j_gene: TRBJ2-2; CDR3aa: CASSSTPGTEYITGELFF; CDR3nt: TGTGCCAGCAGCTCCACCCCCGGGACAGAATACATCACCGGGGAGCTGTTTTTT
abundance: NA; len: 15; v_gene: TRBV27; d_gene: NA; j_gene: TRBJ2-1; CDR3aa: CASSFGGIPYNEQFF; CDR3nt: TGTGCCAGCAGTTTTGGGGGGATCCCTTACAATGAGCAGTTCTTC
abundance: once; len: 12; v_gene: TRBV7-2; d_gene: NA; j_gene: TRBJ1-1; CDR3aa: CASSWGGTEAFF; CDR3nt: TGTGCCAGCAGCTGGGGTGGCACTGAAGCTTTCTTT
abundance: NA; len: 16; v_gene: TRBV7-6; d_gene: NA; j_gene: TRBJ2-5; CDR3aa: CASSLAPRGSGETQYF; CDR3nt: TGTGCCAGCAGCTTAGCCCCCCGGGGGAGTGGGGAGACCCAGTACTTC
abundance: few; len: 12; v_gene: TRBV7-8; d_gene: NA; j_gene: TRBJ1-2; CDR3aa: CASSPYGQGYTF; CDR3nt: TGTGCCAGCAGCCCCTACGGACAAGGCTACACCTTC
abundance: NA; len: 14; v_gene: TRBV11-2; d_gene: TRBD1; j_gene: TRBJ2-7; CDR3aa: CASSLEGQGYEQYF; CDR3nt: TGTGCCAGCAGCTTAGAGGGACAGGGCTACGAGCAGTACTTC
abundance: NA; len: 13; v_gene: TRBV6-6; d_gene: TRBD1; j_gene: TRBJ2-7; CDR3aa: CASIPDRGHEQYF; CDR3nt: TGTGCCAGCATCCCCGACAGGGGCCACGAGCAGTACTTC